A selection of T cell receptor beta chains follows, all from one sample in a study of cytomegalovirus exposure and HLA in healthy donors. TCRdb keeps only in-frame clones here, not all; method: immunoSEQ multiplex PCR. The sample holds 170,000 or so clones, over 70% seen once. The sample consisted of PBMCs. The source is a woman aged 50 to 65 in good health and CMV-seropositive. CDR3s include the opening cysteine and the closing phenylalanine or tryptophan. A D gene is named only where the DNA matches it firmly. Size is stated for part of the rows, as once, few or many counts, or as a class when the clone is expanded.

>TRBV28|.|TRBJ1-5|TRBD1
TGTGCCAGCAGTCCCGGACAGGGGTTATTGCAACAGCCCCAGCATTTT
CASSPGQGLLQQPQHF
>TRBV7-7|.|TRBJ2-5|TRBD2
TGTGCTAGCAGCTTAGGTGCGGCGGGGGGACAAGAGACCCAGTACTTC
CASSLGAAGGQETQYF
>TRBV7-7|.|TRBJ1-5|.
TGTGCTAGCAGCTTAGCGTATGGGGCTAGAAATCAGCCCCAGCATTTT
CASSLAYGARNQPQHF
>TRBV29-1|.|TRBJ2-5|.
TGCAGCGTCACCGGGTACCAAGAGACCCAGTACTTC
CSVTGYQETQYF
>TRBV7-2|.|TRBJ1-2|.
TGTGCCAGCAGCTTAGATCGGGTTAACTATGGCTACACCTTC
CASSLDRVNYGYTF
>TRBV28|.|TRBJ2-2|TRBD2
TGTGCCAGCAGTACGCTAGCGGGAGACAACACCGGGGAGCTGTTTTTT
CASSTLAGDNTGELFF
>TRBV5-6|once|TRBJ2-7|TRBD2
TGTGCCAGCAGCTTGTTTGCCGGATCGACTAGCGGGAGCTCCTACGAGCAGTACTTC
CASSLFAGSTSGSSYEQYF
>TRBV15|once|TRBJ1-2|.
TGTGCCACCAGCAGAGATGGAGGACAGACCTATGGCTACACCTTC
CATSRDGGQTYGYTF
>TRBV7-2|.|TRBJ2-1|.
TGTGCCAGCAGCTTAGCACAGGGTATAAGGCAGTTCTTC
CASSLAQGIRQFF
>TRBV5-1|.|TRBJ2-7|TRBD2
TGCGCCAGCAGCTTGGGGTTCGGTAGCGGGTTTGCCTACGAGCAGTACTTC
CASSLGFGSGFAYEQYF
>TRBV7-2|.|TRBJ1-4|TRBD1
TGTGCCAGCAGCCCCGGGGGTGGGACAGGTGGAGAAAAACTGTTTTTT
CASSPGGGTGGEKLFF
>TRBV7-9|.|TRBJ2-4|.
TGTGCCAGCAGTCATATTCAGCAAAACAGTCAGTACTTC
CASSHIQQNSQYF
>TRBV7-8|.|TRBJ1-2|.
TGTGCCAGCAGCTTAGCGAGTCCCCCCGGTGGCTACACCTTC
CASSLASPPGGYTF
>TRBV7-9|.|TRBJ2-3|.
TGTGCCAGCAGCTTACCCCTCACAGATACGCAGTATTTT
CASSLPLTDTQYF
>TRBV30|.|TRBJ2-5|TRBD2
TGTGCCTGGGGAGCGGGAGCGCGAGAGACCCAGTACTTC
CAWGAGARETQYF
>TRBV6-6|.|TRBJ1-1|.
TGTGCCAGCAGTTACGGAGGGCAGGACACTGAAGCTTTCTTT
CASSYGGQDTEAFF
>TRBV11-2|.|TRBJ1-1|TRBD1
TGTGCCAGCAGCAGGCCGGGACAGGGAGCCCCTGAAGCTTTCTTT
CASSRPGQGAPEAFF
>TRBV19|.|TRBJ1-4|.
TGTGCCAGTAGTACCCAGACAGGAATTAATGAAAAACTGTTTTTT
CASSTQTGINEKLFF
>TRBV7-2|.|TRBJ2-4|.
TGTGCCAGCAGCTCGGGGGGGACAGTCCCCCGGGCCAAAAACATTCAGTACTTC
CASSSGGTVPRAKNIQYF
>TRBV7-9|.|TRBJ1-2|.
TGTGCCAAAGAGCCGGGACACCATGAGGGGCTTTGTGGCTACACCTTC
CAKEPGHHEGLCGYTF
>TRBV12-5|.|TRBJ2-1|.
TGTGCTAGTGGTTTTTCCTCTTTGGAGGACAATGAGCAGTTCTTC
CASGFSSLEDNEQFF
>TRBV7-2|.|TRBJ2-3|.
TGTGCCAGCAGCTTAGCGGAAACAGGGTGGTCCACAGATACGCAGTATTTT
CASSLAETGWSTDTQYF
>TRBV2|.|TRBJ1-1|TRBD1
TGTGCCAGCAGTAACTCAGGGGGCACTGAAGCTTTCTTT
CASSNSGGTEAFF
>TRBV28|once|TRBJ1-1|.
TGTGCCAGCAGTTTATATTCGGCTGAAGCTTTCTTT
CASSLYSAEAFF
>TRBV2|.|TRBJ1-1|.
TGTGCCAGCCAAGCTTATCAGGACACTGAAGCTTTCTTT
CASQAYQDTEAFF
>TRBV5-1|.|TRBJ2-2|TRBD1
TGCGCCAGCAGCCCCGACAGGGCCGGCACCGGGGAGCTGTTTTTT
CASSPDRAGTGELFF
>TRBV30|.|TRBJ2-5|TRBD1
TGTGCCTGGGGGACCGGACAGGGTGGGGAGACCCAGTACTTC
CAWGTGQGGETQYF
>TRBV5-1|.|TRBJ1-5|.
TGCGCCAGCAGCTTGGGGGGAGGCAATCAGCCCCAGCATTTT
CASSLGGGNQPQHF
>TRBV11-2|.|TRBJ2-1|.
TGTGCCAGCAGCTTACTGAGCTCCTACAATGAGCAGTTCTTC
CASSLLSSYNEQFF
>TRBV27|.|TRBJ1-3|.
TGTGCCAGCAGCCCCCGAGACAACGTTGGAAACACCATATATTTT
CASSPRDNVGNTIYF
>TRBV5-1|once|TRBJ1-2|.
TGCGCCAGCTCCCCTTTAGGCGACTATGGCCACACCTTC
CASSPLGDYGHTF
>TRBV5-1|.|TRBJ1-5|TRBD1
TGCGCCAGCAGCGCCCGGGACAGGGTCGTACAGCCCCAGCATTTT
CASSARDRVVQPQHF
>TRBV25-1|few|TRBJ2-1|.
TGTGCCAGCAGTGACCCTAGCCGAGACCTTGGGAATGAGCAGTTCTTC
CASSDPSRDLGNEQFF
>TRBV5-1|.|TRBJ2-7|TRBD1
TGCGCCAGCAGCCCCCGGACAGGGTCCCCCTCCTACGAGCAGTACTTC
CASSPRTGSPSYEQYF
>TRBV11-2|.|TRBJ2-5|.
TGTGCCAGCAGCTCCTCAGACTGGGAAGAGACCCAGTACTTC
CASSSSDWEETQYF
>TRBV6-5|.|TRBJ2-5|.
TGTGCCAGCAGTTCCACCTGGCGGCAAGAGACCCAGTACTTC
CASSSTWRQETQYF
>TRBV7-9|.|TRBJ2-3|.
TGTGCCAGCAGCTTAGGAGATAGCGGACCCACAGATACGCAGTATTTT
CASSLGDSGPTDTQYF
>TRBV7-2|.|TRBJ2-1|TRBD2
TGTGCCAGCAGCCTGGGACTAGCGGCTGACAATGAGCAGTTCTTC
CASSLGLAADNEQFF
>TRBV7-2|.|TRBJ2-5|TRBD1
TGTGCCAGCAGCCCCGGGACAGTCCAAGAGACCCAGTACTTC
CASSPGTVQETQYF
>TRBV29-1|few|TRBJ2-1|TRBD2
TGCAGCGTTGACCGGAGGGAGGGCGACAATGAGCAGTTCTTC
CSVDRREGDNEQFF
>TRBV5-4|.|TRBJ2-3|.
TGTGCCAGCAGCCACTGGACTGGCACAGATACGCAGTATTTT
CASSHWTGTDTQYF
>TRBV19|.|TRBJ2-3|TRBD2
TGTGCCAGTAGTATAGGACTAGCCAGCACAGATACGCAGTATTTT
CASSIGLASTDTQYF
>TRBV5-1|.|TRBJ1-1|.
TGCGCCAGCAGTCCGACGGGGGTGAACACTGAAGCTTTCTTT
CASSPTGVNTEAFF
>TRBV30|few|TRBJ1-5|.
TGTGCCTGGAGTCGAGGTCTCGATCAGCCCCAGCATTTT
CAWSRGLDQPQHF
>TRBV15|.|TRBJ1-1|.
TGTGCCACCAGCGACAGGATGAACACTGAAGCTTTCTTT
CATSDRMNTEAFF
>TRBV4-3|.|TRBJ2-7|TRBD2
TGCGCCAGCAGCCAAGATTCGGGAGGGATGTCCTACGAGCAGTACTTC
CASSQDSGGMSYEQYF
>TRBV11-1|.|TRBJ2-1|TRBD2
TGTGCCAGCAGCTTAGGTGGCGGGGTAGTAGCGGGAGTGAATGAGCAGTTCTTC
CASSLGGGVVAGVNEQFF
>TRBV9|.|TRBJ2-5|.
TGTGCCAGCAGCGGTACCCCCTACCAGGGTGAAGAGACCCAGTACTTC
CASSGTPYQGEETQYF
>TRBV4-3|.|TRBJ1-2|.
TGCGCCAGCAGCCTGCACTCCCGTAGGGAGGGCTATGGCTACACCTTC
CASSLHSRREGYGYTF
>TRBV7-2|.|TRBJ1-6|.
TGTGCCAGCAGCTCGGGAGGGGGATACTATAATTCACCCCTCCACTTT
CASSSGGGYYNSPLHF
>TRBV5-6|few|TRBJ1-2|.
TGTGCCAGCAGCGTAGTGACTGGAACTAACTATGGCTACACCTTC
CASSVVTGTNYGYTF
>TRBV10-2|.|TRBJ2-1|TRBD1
TGCGCCAGCCGGGACAGGGATATCTACAATGAGCAGTTCTTC
CASRDRDIYNEQFF
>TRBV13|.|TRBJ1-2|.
TGTGCCAGCAGCTTAGATTCCCGGGACTGGAACTATGGCTACACCTTC
CASSLDSRDWNYGYTF
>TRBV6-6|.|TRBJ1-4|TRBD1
TGTGCCAGCAGTTACTCCCGGGACAGCAAGGAAAAACTGTTTTTT
CASSYSRDSKEKLFF
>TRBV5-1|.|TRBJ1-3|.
TGCGCCAGCAGCGCGGGGGGCTCTGGAAACACCATATATTTT
CASSAGGSGNTIYF
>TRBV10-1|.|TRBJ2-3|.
TGCGCCAGCAGTGAGTCGGCCACAGATACGCAGTATTTT
CASSESATDTQYF
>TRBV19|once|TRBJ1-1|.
TGTGCCAGTAGTATTATGGAGGCAGTAAGGGACACTGAAGCTTTCTTT
CASSIMEAVRDTEAFF
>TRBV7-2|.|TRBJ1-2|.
TGTGCCAGCAGCTTCCTCGGCTATGGCTACACCTTC
CASSFLGYGYTF